This TCR beta chain came from a study of T cells in Graves' hyperthyroidism and ophthalmopathy. Points from the study as a whole: Separating ophthalmopathy from stable hyperthyroidism was achieved by a 13 V-J model.

The CDR3 regions of TCR beta were amplified from RNA transcripts. The primer set for the first-round RT-PCR of the TCR CDR3 was HTBI. TCRdb re-called the multiplex PCR reads through MiXCR, storing one row per CDR3 protein. Of hundreds of thousands of distinct CDR3 sequences listed, about a sixth are singletons. This clonotype came up many times. What it recognizes is unknown. The V end was cut by 8 bases, the J end by 2 bases, with 15 bases between. This CDR3 spans 15 amino acids. The germline CDR1 and CDR2 sequences are SNHLY and FYNNEI. The sample consisted of blood. The origin of this receptor is a woman aged 25 to 39 with Graves' hyperthyroidism. J is TRBJ2-2 and V is TRBV2; D unclear. CDR3 in amino acids: CASRPGTLNTGELFF. In DNA, the CDR3 is TGTGCCAGCCGCCCCGGAACACTTAACACCGGGGAGCTGTTTTTT.